One and the same sample provided the 21 T cell receptor beta chains below, sequenced in a study of identical twins. TCRdb recomputed calls from the 5' RACE reads with MiXCR, one row per CDR3 protein. The sample shows 1.5 million to 2 million distinct CDR3 sequences, 32% of them seen only once. The sequencing input was cord blood. These receptors were collected from a newborn girl in good health.

The J gene is TRBJ2-5, the V gene TRBV20-1; D gene uncertain. V was trimmed by 3 bases and J by 5 bases, leaving 4 bases between them. This CDR3 region has 10 residues. CDR1 DFQATT and CDR2 SNEGSKA come from the germline V gene (reference sequence). This chain's CDR3 is CSASPETQYF. CDR3 nucleotides: TGCAGTGCTAGTCCCGAGACCCAGTACTTC.

This clonotype was seen a handful of times. This chain joins TRBV27 and TRBJ2-7; no reliable D call. The length of the CDR3 is 12 residues. Germline-derived CDR1 and CDR2 are MNHEY and SMNVEV (reference sequence). Trimming stripped 6 bases from V and 6 bases from J, with 12 bases between. The CDR3 protein is CASSPLRLEQYF. The CDR3 nucleotides read TGTGCCAGCAGCCCCCTAAGGCTCGAGCAGTACTTC.

This rearrangement joins TRBV2 to TRBJ2-5, with no clear D. The CDR3 is 14 amino acids. The ends were cut back, 0 bases at V and 5 bases at J, with 10 bases in the middle. CDR1 and CDR2 (germline): SNHLY, FYNNEI. Written as DNA, the CDR3 is TGTGCCAGCAGTGAAGCTTACTATCAGGAGACCCAGTACTTC. Its translation is CASSEAYYQETQYF.

This clonotype was counted ten times or more. This chain joins TRBV29-1 and TRBJ2-7, with D possibly called TRBD1 or TRBD2 (5 bases each). The germline V and J ends were trimmed by 6 bases and 0 bases, with 9 bases remaining between them. This CDR3 is built from 12 residues. Germline CDR1 is SQVTM and CDR2 is ANQGSEA. This chain's CDR3 is CSVTGTSYEQYF. In DNA, the CDR3 is TGCAGCGTGACCGGGACCTCCTACGAGCAGTACTTC.

This clonotype was recorded a few times. J is TRBJ2-4 and V is TRBV6-5; D possibly uses TRBD1 or TRBD2 (5 bases each). Germline CDR1 MNHEY, CDR2 SVGAGI. Trimming stripped 4 bases from V and 0 bases from J, with 16 bases between. The length of the CDR3 is 17 residues. The CDR3 loop is CASSSSLGVLAKNIQYF. The CDR3 DNA sequence: TGTGCCAGCAGTTCTTCCCTGGGGGTTCTAGCCAAAAACATTCAGTACTTC.

In regard to this clonotype: A junction boundary mismatches the germline segment, possibly from a read error. The rearrangement joins TRBV11-2 to TRBJ2-1; TRBD2 matches 8 bases. Per germline, CDR1 SGHAT and CDR2 FQNNGV. The CDR3 spans 16 residues. The CDR3 bases are TGTGTCAGCAGCCCGTTTCCGGGGGGGCTAGGCAATGAGCAGTTCTTC. The encoded protein is CVSSPFPGGLGNEQFF.

There are a few counts of this clonotype. The rearrangement uses TRBV7-2 and TRBJ2-3; 10 bases map to TRBD2. The CDR3 is made up of 15 amino acids. J lost 6 bases, V lost 0 bases, and 3 bases had no gene match. The germline CDR1 and CDR2 sequences are SGHTA and FQGNSA. This chain's CDR3 is CASSLARGLADTQYF. The CDR3, as DNA: TGTGCCAGCAGCTTAGCCAGGGGACTAGCGGATACGCAGTATTTT.

The chain uses TRBV21-1 and TRBJ1-6; the D call in the table, TRBD1, was not verified against the DNA. TRBV21-1 has pseudogene status. The CDR3 is made up of 17 amino acids. Written as DNA, the CDR3 is TGTGCCAGCAGCACCCCCAGGGGGTCTCACTATAATTCACCCCTCCACTTT. Its translation: CASSTPRGSHYNSPLHF.

This clonotype was detected ten times or more. The chain has TRBV5-8 and TRBJ2-6; possibly TRBD1 for D (5 bases). V shed 0 bases and J shed 0 bases, with 10 bases lying between them. Germline CDR1 is SGHTS and CDR2 is YDEGEE. This CDR3 contains 17 residues. CDR3 protein: CASSLGQGSSGANVLTF. The CDR3 region has the DNA TGTGCCAGCAGCTTGGGGCAGGGAAGCTCTGGGGCCAACGTCCTGACTTTC.

The chain employs TRBV20-1 and TRBJ1-4; D unresolved. This CDR3 has 13 residues. From germline, CDR1 is DFQATT and CDR2 SNEGSKA (reference sequence). Trimming cost V 3 bases and J 6 bases, with 11 bases left between them. The CDR3 loop reads CSARGREDEKLFF. The DNA for the CDR3 is TGCAGTGCTAGGGGTAGGGAGGATGAAAAACTGTTTTTT.

As concerns this clonotype: Since a much larger clone is just one base distant, this may be a read error. The chain combines TRBV20-1 with TRBJ2-3; D is uncertain. The CDR3 sequence is 11 residues long. Germline V gene data show CDR1 as DFQATT and CDR2 as SNEGSKA (reference sequence). CDR3 nucleotides: TGCAGCGGGCGCACCACAGATACGCAGTATTTT. Protein sequence: CSGRTTDTQYF.

This rearrangement joins TRBV11-2 to TRBJ1-5; no definite D call. V lost 3 bases, J lost 2 bases, and 11 bases lay in between. The CDR3 extends over 15 amino acids. The germline V gene has CDR1 SGHAT and CDR2 FQNNGV. This CDR3 reads CASSFWTVGNQPQHF. CDR3 sequence (DNA): TGTGCCAGCAGCTTTTGGACGGTAGGCAATCAGCCCCAGCATTTT.

A few counts support this clonotype. The chain employs TRBV5-1 and TRBJ1-5, with TRBD1 matching over 7 bases. V was pared by 3 bases and J by 0 bases, with 9 bases of the junction left unmatched. This CDR3 has 17 residues. Germline lookup yields CDR1 SGHRS and CDR2 YFSETQ. CDR3 in DNA: TGCGCCAGCAGCTCGGGGGACAGATTTTATAGCAATCAGCCCCAGCATTTT. It specifies CASSSGDRFYSNQPQHF.

This clonotype was counted between two and nine times. This chain connects TRBV20-1 to TRBJ1-5; maybe TRBD1 (6 bases). This CDR3 region has 13 residues. The germline V gene has CDR1 DFQATT and CDR2 SNEGSKA (reference sequence). V shed 3 bases and J shed 6 bases, with 12 bases lying between them. The CDR3 bases are TGCAGTGCTAGCAAAACAGGGATTCAGCCCCAGCATTTT. Protein product: CSASKTGIQPQHF.

On this clonotype itself: At one end the junction does not follow the germline gene, possibly because of a read error. The rearrangement joins TRBV29-1 to TRBJ2-3, with 9 bases matching TRBD2. Per germline, CDR1 SQVTM and CDR2 ANQGSEA. The CDR3 has 15 amino acids. The DNA for the CDR3 is TGCAGCGCCAGACTAGCGGATCTCAGCACAGATACGCGGTATTTT. Translation gives CSARLADLSTDTRYF.

This clonotype was counted a few times. The chain links TRBV12-3 or TRBV12-4 to TRBJ1-5; D remains ambiguous. V lost 5 bases to trimming and J lost 1 base, with 6 bases between them. This CDR3 region has 13 residues. The DNA of the CDR3 is TGTGCCAGCAGTCGACCGAGCAATCAGCCCCAGCATTTT. Translated: CASSRPSNQPQHF.

This clonotype was picked up a small number of times. The chain employs TRBV10-3 and TRBJ1-1, with TRBD1 matching over 8 bases. The germline V gene has CDR1 ENHRY and CDR2 SYGVKD. This CDR3 comprises 14 residues. Losses at the gene ends were 3 bases for V and 4 bases for J; bases not matched to a gene: 4. DNA for the CDR3: TGTGCCATCAGTGAAGACACAGGGGGCACTGAAGCTTTCTTT. This gives the protein CAISEDTGGTEAFF.

This clonotype was seen a few times. The CDR3 loop reads CASRPGQVYEQYF. The CDR3 region has the DNA TGTGCCAGCAGGCCGGGACAGGTCTACGAGCAGTACTTC. J is TRBJ2-7 and V is TRBV25-1; 8 bases are shared with TRBD1. Germline V lookup: CDR1 MGHDK, CDR2 SYGVNS. Trimming at V came to 6 bases and at J to 3 bases, leaving 4 bases not matched to a gene. The CDR3 extends over 13 amino acids.

This clonotype was observed a few times. The chain combines TRBV6-6 with TRBJ2-5, with D possibly being TRBD1 or TRBD2 (5 bases each). The V gene's germline CDR1 is MNHNY and CDR2 SVGAGI (reference sequence). This CDR3 has 15 residues. With 8 bases removed from V and 2 bases from J, the gap between germline ends came to 18 bases. DNA of the CDR3: TGTGCCAGCCACTACCAGGCCGGGGCTCAAGAGACCCAGTACTTC. It specifies CASHYQAGAQETQYF.

This clonotype was seen only a few times. The chain recombines TRBV7-2 with TRBJ1-4; D is possibly TRBD1 (5 bases). Germline V gene sequence: CDR1 SGHTA, CDR2 FQGNSA. V lost 0 bases and J lost 8, with 16 bases in between. This CDR3 has 16 amino acids. The CDR3 bases are TGTGCCAGCAGCTTAGCCGCAGGGCCCTCAGGGGAAAAACTGTTTTTT. It is translated as CASSLAAGPSGEKLFF.

V is TRBV4-1 and J is TRBJ2-4; 12 bases agree with TRBD2. In germline, CDR1 is MGHRA, CDR2 YSYEKL. This CDR3 region has 18 residues. The V gene end was trimmed by 1 base and the J gene end by 2 bases; junction bases not matched to a gene: 6. CDR3 residues: CASSQGTSGIRPKNIQYF. In DNA form, the CDR3 reads TGCGCCAGCAGCCAAGGGACTAGCGGGATCCGTCCCAAAAACATTCAGTACTTC.